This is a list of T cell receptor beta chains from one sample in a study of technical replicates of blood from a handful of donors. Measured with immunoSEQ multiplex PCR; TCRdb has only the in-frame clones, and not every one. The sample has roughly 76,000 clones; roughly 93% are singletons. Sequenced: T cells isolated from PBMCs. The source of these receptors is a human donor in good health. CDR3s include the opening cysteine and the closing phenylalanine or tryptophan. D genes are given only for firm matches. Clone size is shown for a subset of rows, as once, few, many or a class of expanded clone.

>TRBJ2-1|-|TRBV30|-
TGTGCCTGGAGTGTACATCGGAGGGGGCGATACAATGAGCAGTTCTTC
CAWSVHRRGRYNEQFF
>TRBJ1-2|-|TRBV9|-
TGTGCCAGCAGCGTAGCTACAGGCCTCCTGGGAGGCTACACCTTC
CASSVATGLLGGYTF
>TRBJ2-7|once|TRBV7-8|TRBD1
TGTGCCAGCAGTTATTCGGGACAGCCCTACGAGCAGTACTTC
CASSYSGQPYEQYF
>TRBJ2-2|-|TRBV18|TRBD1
TGTGCCAGCTCACCCACAGGGGAAACCGGGGAGCTGTTTTTT
CASSPTGETGELFF
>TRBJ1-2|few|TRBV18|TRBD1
TGTGCCAGCTCACCACCGGGACAGGGGGATGGCTACACCTTC
CASSPPGQGDGYTF
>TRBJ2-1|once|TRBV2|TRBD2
TGTGCCAGCAGTCCCTCCCTACTAGCGGGAAACTACAATGAGCAGTTCTTC
CASSPSLLAGNYNEQFF
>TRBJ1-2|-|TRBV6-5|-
TGTGCCAGCAGTTACTTCGGGATGCACCGTGGCTACACCTTC
CASSYFGMHRGYTF
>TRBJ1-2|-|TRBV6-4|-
TGTGCCAGCCTAACCCTCGGGGGCTACACCTTC
CASLTLGGYTF
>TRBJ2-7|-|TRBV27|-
TGTGCCAGCGGCTTTGGTTGGCACGAGCAGTACTTC
CASGFGWHEQYF
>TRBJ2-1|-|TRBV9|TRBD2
TGTGCCAGCAGCCCCCTACTAGCGGGAGCTCGGAATGAGCAGTTCTTC
CASSPLLAGARNEQFF
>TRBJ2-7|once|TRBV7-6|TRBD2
TGTGCCAGCAGCTTTAGCGGGAGCTACGAGCAGTACTTC
CASSFSGSYEQYF
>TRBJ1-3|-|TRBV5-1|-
TGCGCCAGCAGCTTGTTACAGGGAAACACCATATATTTT
CASSLLQGNTIYF
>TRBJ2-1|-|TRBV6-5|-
TGTGCCAGCAGTTCCTTAGCCCCCAATGAGCAGTTCTTC
CASSSLAPNEQFF
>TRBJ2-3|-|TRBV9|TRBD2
TGTGCCAGCAGCGCCACCTCCGGGGGGTTCGGGCCAGATACGCAGTATTTT
CASSATSGGFGPDTQYF
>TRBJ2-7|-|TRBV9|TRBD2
TGTGCCAGCAGCCCATTACCGACTAGCGGGAGGTACGAGCAGTACTTC
CASSPLPTSGRYEQYF
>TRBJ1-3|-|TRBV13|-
TGTGCCAGCAGCTTAGGCCGACAGGTCTTCTCTGGAAACACCATATATTTT
CASSLGRQVFSGNTIYF
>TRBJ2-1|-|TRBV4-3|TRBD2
TGCGCCAGCAGCCAAGATAGATCACTAGCGGGAGACAATGAGCAGTTCTTC
CASSQDRSLAGDNEQFF
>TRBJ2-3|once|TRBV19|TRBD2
TGTGCCAGTAGTTCACAAGCGGGATGGACAGATACGCAGTATTTT
CASSSQAGWTDTQYF
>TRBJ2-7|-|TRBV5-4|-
TGTGCCAGCAGCTTCCAACAGGGCCACGAGCAGTACTTC
CASSFQQGHEQYF
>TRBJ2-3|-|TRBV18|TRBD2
TGTGCCAGCTCACGACTAGCGGGAGCTGCTGATACGCAGTATTTT
CASSRLAGAADTQYF
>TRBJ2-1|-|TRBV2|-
TGTGCCAGCAGTGGTAGCGGAAGCAATGAGCAGTTCTTC
CASSGSGSNEQFF
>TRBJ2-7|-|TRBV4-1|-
TGCGCCAGCAGCCAAGTATCCCTAGCCAAATACGAGCAGTACTTC
CASSQVSLAKYEQYF
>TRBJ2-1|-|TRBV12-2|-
TGTGCAAGTCGCTTAGGGCTAGCGGGTTACAATGAGCAGTTCTTC
CASRLGLAGYNEQFF
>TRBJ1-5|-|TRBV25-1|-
TGTGCCAGCTCGCTGCAGGGGAGTCAGCCCCAGCATTTT
CASSLQGSQPQHF
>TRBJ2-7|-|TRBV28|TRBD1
TGTGCCAGCAGTCCGCTTTTGGGACAGCTTTCCTACGAGCAGTACTTC
CASSPLLGQLSYEQYF
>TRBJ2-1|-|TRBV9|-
TGTGCCAGCAGCGTCCAGACAGTGATAGACAATGAGCAGTTCTTC
CASSVQTVIDNEQFF
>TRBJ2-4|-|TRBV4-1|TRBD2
TGCGCCAGCAGCCAAGAGCGGCGGGAGATTGGGAACATTCAGTACTTC
CASSQERREIGNIQYF
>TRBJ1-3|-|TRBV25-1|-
TGTGCCAGCAGTGAGGACTATGATGGAAACACCATATATTTT
CASSEDYDGNTIYF
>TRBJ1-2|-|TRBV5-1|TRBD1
TGCGCCAGCAGCGCAACAGGGGATGGTAACTATGGCTACACCTTC
CASSATGDGNYGYTF
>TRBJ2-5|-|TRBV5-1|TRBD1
TGCGCCAGCAGCTCCGGACAGGGAGGGACCCAGTACTTC
CASSSGQGGTQYF
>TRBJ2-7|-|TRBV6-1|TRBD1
TGTGCCAGCAGTGAGGGATTCGGGACAGGGGTCCACGAGCAGTACTTC
CASSEGFGTGVHEQYF
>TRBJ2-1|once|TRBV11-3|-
TGTGCCAGCAGCTTAGATCGTGCCGGGAATAATGAGCAGTTCTTC
CASSLDRAGNNEQFF
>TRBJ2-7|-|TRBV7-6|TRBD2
TGTGCCAGCAGAAGGACTAGCGGGAGACAGGGCGAGCAGTACTTC
CASRRTSGRQGEQYF
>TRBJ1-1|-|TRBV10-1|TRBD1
TGCGCCAGCAGGCCCGGGACAGCGAACACTGAAGCTTTCTTT
CASRPGTANTEAFF
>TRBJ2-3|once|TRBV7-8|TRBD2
TGTGCCAGCAGCTTATGGCTAGCGGGAGGACTCACAGATACGCAGTATTTT
CASSLWLAGGLTDTQYF
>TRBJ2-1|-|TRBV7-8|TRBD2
TGTGCCAGCAGCTTAGTGGGCAGCGGGAGCTATCTCAATGAGCAGTTCTTC
CASSLVGSGSYLNEQFF
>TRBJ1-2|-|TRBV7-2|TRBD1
TGTGCCAGCAGCTTAGCCCCGACAGGGGACCCAGACTATGGCTACACCTTC
CASSLAPTGDPDYGYTF
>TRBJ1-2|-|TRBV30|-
TGTGCCTGGAGTGTAGGCAGGGGATATTATGGCTACACCTTC
CAWSVGRGYYGYTF
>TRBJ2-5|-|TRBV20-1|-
TGCAGTGCTAGACCTAGAGAGACCCAGTACTTC
CSARPRETQYF
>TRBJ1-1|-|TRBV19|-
TGTGCCAGTAGTATAGCCCCCCGGAACACTGAAGCTTTCTTT
CASSIAPRNTEAFF
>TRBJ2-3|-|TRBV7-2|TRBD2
TGTGCCAGCAGCTTATGGACTAGCGGGAGGAGGAAGGATACGCAGTATTTT
CASSLWTSGRRKDTQYF
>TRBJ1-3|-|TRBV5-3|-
TGTGCCAGAAGCTTCCAGGGCTCTGGAAACACCATATATTTT
CARSFQGSGNTIYF
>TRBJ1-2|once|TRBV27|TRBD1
TGTGCCAGCAGTTTATCCCCGCGAGGGGGCGGCTACACCTTC
CASSLSPRGGGYTF
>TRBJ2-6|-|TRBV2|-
TGTGCCAGCAGTGAGCAGTCTGGGGCCAACGTCCTGACTTTC
CASSEQSGANVLTF
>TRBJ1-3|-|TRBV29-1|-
TGCAGCGCCCGCTTGGATAGGGGGGGAAACACCATATATTTT
CSARLDRGGNTIYF
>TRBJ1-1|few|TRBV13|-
TGTGCCAGCAGCTTAGTTCAGGGGTCGGCTTTCTTT
CASSLVQGSAFF
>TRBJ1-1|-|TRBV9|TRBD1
TGTGCCAGCAGCCCCCGACAGGGTTTCACTGAAGCTTTCTTT
CASSPRQGFTEAFF
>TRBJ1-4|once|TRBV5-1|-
TGCGCCAGCAGCTTAAATGCAGATGAAAAACTGTTTTTT
CASSLNADEKLFF
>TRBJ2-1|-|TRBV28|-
TGTGCCAGCAGAAGAAGGGCGATTGGCAGGGCGTACAATGAGCAGTTCTTC
CASRRRAIGRAYNEQFF
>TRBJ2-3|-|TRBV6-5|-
TGTGCCAGCAGAGGAGGCACAGATACGCAGTATTTT
CASRGGTDTQYF
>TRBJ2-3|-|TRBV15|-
TGTGCCACCAGCAGAGACCAGTCTAGCACAGATACGCAGTATTTT
CATSRDQSSTDTQYF
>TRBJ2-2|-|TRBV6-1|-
TGTGCCAGCAGAATAGCCAGAGAAGGTCCCGGGGAGCTGTTTTTT
CASRIAREGPGELFF
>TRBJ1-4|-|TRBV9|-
TGTGCCAGCATACCGAGGGCCTTTCGGGGGGCTGGTGAAAAACTGTTTTTT
CASIPRAFRGAGEKLFF
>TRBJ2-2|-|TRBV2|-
TGTGCCAGCAGTGGGGACACCAACACCGGGGAGCTGTTTTTT
CASSGDTNTGELFF
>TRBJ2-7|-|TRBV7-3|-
TGTGCCAGCAGCTTAACCGGCAGGTCCTACGAGCAGTACTTC
CASSLTGRSYEQYF
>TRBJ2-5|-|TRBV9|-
TGTGCCAGCAGCGTAAGTACAGGGCTTGAGGAGACCCAGTACTTC
CASSVSTGLEETQYF
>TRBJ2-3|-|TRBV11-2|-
TGTGCCAGCAGCTTAATCTCAGGGCCTGGCACAGATACGCAGTATTTT
CASSLISGPGTDTQYF
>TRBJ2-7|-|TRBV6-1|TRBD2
TGTGCCAGCAGACTAGGACTAGCCAACTACGAGCAGTACTTC
CASRLGLANYEQYF
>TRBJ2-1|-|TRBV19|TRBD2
TGTGCCAGTAGTATCGGGCTAGCGGGAGGGCTCAATGAGCAGTTCTTC
CASSIGLAGGLNEQFF
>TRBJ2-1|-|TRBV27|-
TGTGCCAGCAGTTTGTACAAGAACAATGAGCAGTTCTTC
CASSLYKNNEQFF